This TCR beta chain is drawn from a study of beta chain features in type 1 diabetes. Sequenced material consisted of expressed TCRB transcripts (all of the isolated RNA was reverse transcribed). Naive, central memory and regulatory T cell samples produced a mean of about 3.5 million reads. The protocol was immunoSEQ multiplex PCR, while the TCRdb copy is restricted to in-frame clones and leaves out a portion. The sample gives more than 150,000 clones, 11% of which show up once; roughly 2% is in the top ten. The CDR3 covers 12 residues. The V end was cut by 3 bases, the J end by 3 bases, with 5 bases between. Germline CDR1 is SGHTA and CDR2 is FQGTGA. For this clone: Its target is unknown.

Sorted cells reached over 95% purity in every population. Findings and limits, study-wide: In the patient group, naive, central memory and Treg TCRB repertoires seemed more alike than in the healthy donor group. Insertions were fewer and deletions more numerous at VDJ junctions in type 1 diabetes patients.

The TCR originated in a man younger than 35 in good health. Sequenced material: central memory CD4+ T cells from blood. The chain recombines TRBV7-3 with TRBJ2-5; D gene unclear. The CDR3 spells CASSFTEETQYF. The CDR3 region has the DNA TGTGCCAGCAGCTTCACAGAAGAGACCCAGTACTTC.